These 13 T cell receptor beta chains share one sample of origin, sequenced in a study of T cell repertoires in cytomegalovirus infection. These receptors' targets are unknown. A single record per CDR3 protein comes from TCRdb applying MiXCR to the reads. This sample has about 890,000 distinct CDR3 sequences, with roughly a third found just once. This specimen was cultured CD8+ T cells from PBMCs, taken from culture after CMV antigen stimulation. The receptors originated from a human donor in good health (CMV status not recorded). Some clones in this sample may be carry-over from other donors' samples.

The chain employs TRBV19 and TRBJ1-1, with 8 bases aligning to TRBD1. CDR1 and CDR2 from the germline V gene are LNHDA and SQIVND (reference sequence). With 3 bases clipped from V and 5 bases from J, the junction kept 5 bases outside the gene matches. This CDR3 region has 14 residues. The CDR3: CASSMTGEGTEAFF. CDR3 nucleotide sequence: TGTGCCAGTAGTATGACAGGGGAAGGGACTGAAGCTTTCTTT.

Points on this clonotype: A much larger clonotype is one base distant, so this may be a read error. The chain is built from TRBV7-6 and TRBJ2-5; maybe TRBD1 (8 bases). Per the germline V gene, CDR1 is SGHVS and CDR2 is FNYEAQ. Trimming pared 5 bases from V and 6 bases from J, leaving 28 bases between. CDR3 length equals 18 residues. CDR3 protein: CASSAYLQGEGGQKTQYF. The CDR3 DNA sequence: TGTGCCAGCAGCGCGTACCTACAGGGGGAGGGAGGGCAAAAGACCCAGTACTTC.

Regarding this clonotype: This clone may be a read error of a much larger clone one base away. Here the CDR3 reads CSSSSFDGENTEAFF. As DNA, the CDR3 is TGTTCCAGCAGCTCCTTTGACGGAGAAAACACTGAAGCTTTCTTT. This rearrangement joins TRBV7-2 to TRBJ1-1; no clear D. Germline V lookup: CDR1 SGHTA, CDR2 FQGNSA. The CDR3 sequence is 15 residues long.

This clonotype has only one observation. This chain connects TRBV6-5 to TRBJ2-2; 7 bases line up with TRBD2. V was pared by 5 bases and J by 2 bases, with 17 bases of the junction left unmatched. Per germline, CDR1 MNHEY and CDR2 SVGAGI. The CDR3 consists of 19 residues. Here the CDR3 reads CASSNGLWGGAGNTGELFF. As DNA, the CDR3 is TGTGCCAGCAGTAACGGGCTTTGGGGGGGTGCCGGTAACACCGGGGAGCTGTTTTTT.

This chain links TRBV7-6 with TRBJ2-7, with 8 bases aligning to TRBD2. Trimming cost V 1 base and J 5 bases; bases outside gene matches: 4. This CDR3 has 14 amino acids. Per germline, CDR1 SGHVS and CDR2 FNYEAQ. CDR3 loop: CASSLGAGANEQYF. DNA for the CDR3: TGTGCCAGCAGCTTAGGAGCGGGGGCGAACGAGCAGTACTTC.

The chain is built from TRBV27 and TRBJ2-5; D unclear. The CDR3 has 14 amino acids. Trimming removed 4 bases from V and 3 bases from J, with 12 bases in between. Germline lookup yields CDR1 MNHEY and CDR2 SMNVEV (reference sequence). The CDR3 DNA is TGTGCCAGCAGTTCGCCTACAACAAAAGAGACCCAGTACTTC. Translated: CASSSPTTKETQYF.

V is TRBV4-1 and J is TRBJ2-3; no clear D gene. The V and J ends lost 0 bases and 6 bases respectively, with 13 bases between them. Per germline, CDR1 MGHRA and CDR2 YSYEKL. This CDR3 is 15 amino acids long. CDR3 sequence: CASSQEHSRADTQYF. As DNA, the CDR3 is TGCGCCAGCAGCCAAGAACATTCCAGAGCCGATACGCAGTATTTT.

A few counts support this clonotype. The chain combines TRBV6-6 with TRBJ2-2; 7 positions match TRBD2. Germline-derived CDR1 and CDR2 are MNHNY and SVGAGI (reference sequence). The CDR3 has 16 amino acids. V lost 8 bases and J lost 6; bases outside the gene matches: 15. CDR3 loop: CASQTFGGEEAGELFF. The CDR3 nucleotides read TGTGCCAGCCAGACCTTTGGGGGGGAAGAAGCCGGGGAGCTGTTTTTT.

This clonotype occurred many times. The chain carries TRBV7-2 and TRBJ2-2; no firm D call. CDR1 and CDR2 from the germline V gene are SGHTA and FQGNSA. Trimming cost V 4 bases and J 8 bases, with 8 bases left between them. The CDR3 is 12 residues long. CDR3 sequence reads: CASSSQRGELFF. The CDR3 region has the DNA TGTGCCAGCAGCTCCCAGAGAGGGGAGCTGTTTTTT.

The rearrangement joins TRBV6-1 to TRBJ1-3; 7 positions agree with TRBD1. This CDR3 has 19 amino acids. Germline V gives CDR1 MNHNS, CDR2 SASEGT. V lost 4 bases, J lost 1 base, and 16 bases stayed unmatched. As DNA, the CDR3 is TGTGCCAGCAGTGGGGGACAGAGGATTGAAATAATATCTGGAAACACCATATATTTT. This encodes CASSGGQRIEIISGNTIYF.

This clonotype was observed a handful of times. The chain is built from TRBV27 and TRBJ1-3, with D perhaps TRBD1 (6 bases). Germline V gene sequence: CDR1 MNHEY, CDR2 SMNVEV (reference sequence). This CDR3 comprises 13 residues. Deletions cut 3 bases from V and 8 bases from J, with 11 bases between. Written as DNA, the CDR3 is TGTGCCAGCAGTTTGGGGGCCTCGGACACCATATATTTT. This gives the protein CASSLGASDTIYF.

This clonotype came up a few times. The chain joins TRBV5-4 to TRBJ1-1; the match to TRBD1 covers 8 bases. Looked up from germline, CDR1 is SGHNT and CDR2 is YYREEE (reference sequence). Unmatched junction bases numbered 8, after V lost 4 bases and J lost 3 bases. The length of the CDR3 is 15 residues. CDR3 coding DNA: TGTGCCAGCAGCCACGACAGGGGCGGTGACACTGAAGCTTTCTTT. Amino acids: CASSHDRGGDTEAFF.

The chain carries TRBV4-1 and TRBJ1-1; 7 nucleotides line up with TRBD1. Germline loops: CDR1 MGHRA, CDR2 YSYEKL. The CDR3 loop spans 18 amino acids. J gave up 1 base and V 0 bases, and 11 bases lay outside the gene matches. CDR3 in DNA: TGCGCCAGCAGCCAAGATGGGATTGACAGGGAGAAGAACACTGAAGCTTTCTTT. Encoded protein: CASSQDGIDREKNTEAFF.